Listed below are T cell receptor beta chains from one sample, sequenced in a study of blood T cells in healthy people across ages. TCRdb redid the calling of the 5' RACE reads with MiXCR, one entry per CDR3 protein. This table has 700,000 to 850,000 distinct CDR3 sequences, roughly 35% appearing once. Sequenced: blood. Receptors originate from a young man in good health. The CDR3 runs from the conserved cysteine through the conserved F or W. The D gene is left open where the match is weak.

cdr3_aa	j_call	d_call	v_call
CASSALGGDTQYF	TRBJ2-3	-	TRBV9
CSARAAYNQPQHF	TRBJ1-5	-	TRBV20-1
CSVAQGEDQPQHF	TRBJ1-5	TRBD1	TRBV29-1
CASRDSIAKNIQYF	TRBJ2-4	-	TRBV2
CSARGGGPEQFF	TRBJ2-1	-	TRBV20-1
CASSEESSRFEQFF	TRBJ2-1	-	TRBV5-6
CSARGVSRGEAFF	TRBJ1-1	-	TRBV20-1
CASSLAPGQASTEGSQYF	TRBJ2-5	TRBD1	TRBV7-6
CASSPEGPSTDTQYF	TRBJ2-3	-	TRBV18
CASSYQPGPYGYTF	TRBJ1-2	-	TRBV6-5
CASSPGTDGNQPQHF	TRBJ1-5	TRBD1	TRBV7-9
CSAAGSSFRGYTF	TRBJ1-2	-	TRBV20-1
CASSLGGQGETEAFF	TRBJ1-1	TRBD1	TRBV7-8
CASSPNPVGSTNYGYTF	TRBJ1-2	-	TRBV5-1
CAGTTGEGSYNEQFF	TRBJ2-1	-	TRBV7-2
CASSLVGVGAYTEAFF	TRBJ1-1	-	TRBV12-3/TRBV12-4
CASSRQGSPSYEQYF	TRBJ2-7	TRBD1	TRBV12-3/TRBV12-4
CASSYAGGNYNEQFF	TRBJ2-1	TRBD2	TRBV5-1
CSARSELYNSPLHF	TRBJ1-6	-	TRBV20-1
CASTRSGGPDTQYF	TRBJ2-3	TRBD2	TRBV12-3/TRBV12-4
CASSSLPGRPSDTQYF	TRBJ2-3	-	TRBV6-5
CASAPAPGPVNYGYTF	TRBJ1-2	-	TRBV5-6
CANRRGANTGELFF	TRBJ2-2	-	TRBV2
CSARTGVDKNIQYF	TRBJ2-4	-	TRBV20-1
CASSPPLVGYGYTF	TRBJ1-2	-	TRBV12-3/TRBV12-4
CASSLLINEQFF	TRBJ2-1	-	TRBV12-3/TRBV12-4